These 15 T cell receptor beta chains were all obtained from the same sample, sequenced in a study of Japanese encephalitis immunity and Zika vaccine responses. Peptide pools at about 0.94 ug/mL each stimulated CFSE-labeled PBMCs over a roughly 6-day culture. Proliferating CD4 T cells were sorted unfixed as live CD56-CD19-CD16-CD3+CD4+ CFSE-low cells. TCRdb called the 5' RACE reads again in MiXCR, with one record for every CDR3 protein. This table holds about 600 distinct CDR3 sequences, around 4% found once. The sample here was antigen-activated CD4+ T cells from blood, cultured, taken during a Zika inactivated vaccine study. The receptors here all came from an adult woman who received an inactivated Zika virus vaccine.

This clonotype was observed at least ten times. This rearrangement joins TRBV12-3 or TRBV12-4 to TRBJ1-4; D gene ambiguous. The CDR3 length is 15 residues. The ends were cut back, 7 bases at V and 8 bases at J, with 20 bases in the middle. Written as DNA, the CDR3 is TGTGCCAGCACCCCGGGGAGAACCGGGTGGGAAAAACTGTTTTTT. Translation: CASTPGRTGWEKLFF.

This clonotype is large (0.1 to 1%) in the sample. This chain joins TRBV12-5 and TRBJ1-1; D gene unclear. Germline CDR1 and CDR2: LGHNT and FRNRAP. This CDR3 region has 13 residues. V dropped 1 base and J dropped 5 bases, with 8 bases sitting between them. The CDR3 region has the DNA TGTGCTAGTGGTTTGGGGGGTGATACTGAAGCTTTCTTT. Amino acid sequence: CASGLGGDTEAFF.

This clonotype came up many times. V is TRBV30 and J is TRBJ2-7; D is unclear. This CDR3 region has 12 residues. Per germline, CDR1 GTSNPN and CDR2 SVGIG (reference sequence). V shed 2 bases and J shed 5 bases, with 10 bases lying between them. The CDR3 spells CAWSYRPNEQYF. CDR3 nucleotides: TGTGCCTGGAGTTATCGGCCCAACGAGCAGTACTTC.

This clonotype was observed at least ten times. This may be a read error: a much more frequent sequence differs by one nucleotide. The V and J genes are TRBV27 and TRBJ2-2, with TRBD2 as a possible D gene (6 bases). The germline CDR1 and CDR2 sequences are MNHEY and SMNVEV (reference sequence). The CDR3 has 13 residues. The CDR3 is CASSLLGSGGLFF. The CDR3, as DNA: TGTGCCAGCAGTTTATTGGGTTCCGGGGGGCTGTTTTTT.

This clonotype is labeled as medium-sized. The chain is built from TRBV5-1 and TRBJ1-1; perhaps TRBD1 as D (6 bases). Germline lookup yields CDR1 SGHRS and CDR2 YFSETQ. This CDR3 comprises 15 residues. The germline V and J ends were trimmed by 4 bases and 0 bases, with 13 bases remaining between them. CDR3: CASSGPTGVNTEAFF. CDR3 bases: TGCGCCAGCAGCGGACCGACAGGAGTGAACACTGAAGCTTTCTTT.

By share of the sample, this clonotype is medium-sized. The CDR3 DNA is TGTGCCAGCAGTTTTGCGGGGATTAACTATGGCTACACCTTC. The encoded protein is CASSFAGINYGYTF. This rearrangement joins TRBV27 to TRBJ1-2; unclear D gene. Per the germline V gene, CDR1 is MNHEY and CDR2 is SMNVEV (reference sequence). Between the trimmed V and J ends, which lost 3 bases and 1 base, there was a span of 9 bases. This CDR3 comprises 14 residues.

By sample share, this clonotype is large. This sequence joins TRBV6-1 and TRBJ2-3; D ambiguous. The CDR3 totals 16 residues. Germline-derived CDR1 and CDR2 are MNHNS and SASEGT. With 6 bases removed from V and 3 bases from J, the gap between germline ends came to 19 bases. The CDR3 here is CASSFDGRRWTDTQYF. Written as DNA, the CDR3 is TGTGCCAGCAGCTTTGACGGGCGTCGGTGGACAGATACGCAGTATTTT.

By sample fraction, this clonotype is medium-sized (0.01 to 0.1%). The chain has TRBV5-4 and TRBJ1-3; D unresolved. Trimming pared 3 bases from V and 7 bases from J, leaving 14 bases between. The germline CDR1 and CDR2 sequences are SGHNT and YYREEE (reference sequence). This CDR3 is 14 amino acids long. DNA for the CDR3: TGTGCCAGCAGCTCGGCCCGGGGTGGTAACACCATATATTTT. Its translation: CASSSARGGNTIYF.

By share of the sample, this clonotype is large. The chain uses TRBV10-3 and TRBJ2-5, with 8 bases identical to TRBD1. Trimming at V came to 7 bases and at J to 1 base, leaving 5 bases not matched to a gene. In germline, CDR1 is ENHRY, CDR2 SYGVKD. The CDR3 extends over 14 amino acids. The CDR3 loop is CAIKNRGSQETQYF. The CDR3 DNA follows: TGTGCCATCAAGAACAGGGGGTCCCAAGAGACCCAGTACTTC.

This clonotype was counted between two and nine times. The chain recombines TRBV10-1 with TRBJ1-2; TRBD1 matches at 8 bases. J gave up 6 bases and V 4 bases, and 4 bases lay outside the gene matches. There are 13 residues in the CDR3. Per germline, CDR1 WNHNN and CDR2 SYGVQD (reference sequence). CDR3: CASSGAGGNGYTF. As DNA, the CDR3 is TGCGCCAGCAGTGGGGCAGGGGGCAATGGCTACACCTTC.

This clonotype qualifies as large (0.1 to 1%). V and J are TRBV24-1 and TRBJ2-3; the D gene is possibly TRBD2 (5 bases). The length of the CDR3 is 11 residues. Germline values: CDR1 KGHDR, CDR2 SFDVKD. Trimming stripped 5 bases from V and 6 bases from J, with 5 bases between. For the CDR3, the DNA is TGTGCCACCAGTGCGGGGGATACGCAGTATTTT. Residues: CATSAGDTQYF.

This clonotype is medium-sized. This chain connects TRBV11-3 to TRBJ2-6; weak D call: TRBD1 (5 bases). The CDR3 is made up of 17 amino acids. Germline assignment: CDR1 SGHNT and CDR2 YENEEA. Trimming took 5 bases from V and 0 from J, leaving 14 bases between them. The CDR3 DNA is TGTGCCAGCAGCGGGATAGGGGTAGGCTCTGGGGCCAACGTCCTGACTTTC. Translated: CASSGIGVGSGANVLTF. Variable domain in full (rest from reference TRBV11-3 and TRBJ2-6): EAGVVQSPRYKIIEKKQPVAFWCNPISGHNTLYWYLQNLGQGPELLIRYENEEAVDDSQLPKDRFSAERLKGVDSTLKIQPAELGDSAVYLCASSGIGVGSGANVLTFGAGSRLTVL.

DNA for the CDR3: TGCAGTGCTAGAGATTCTCCGCGGAATCTGGGCTACGAGCAGTACTTC. Translation gives CSARDSPRNLGYEQYF. V gene TRBV20-1 combines with J gene TRBJ2-7; D gene uncertain. CDR3 length equals 16 residues. V was trimmed by 0 bases and J by 3 bases, leaving 18 bases between them. Germline values: CDR1 DFQATT, CDR2 SNEGSKA (reference sequence).

This clonotype showed up many times. The chain employs TRBV21-1 and TRBJ2-2; the table's D call, TRBD1, has no DNA check behind it. TRBV21-1 is recorded as a pseudogene. The CDR3 is 17 residues long. The CDR3 region has the DNA TGTGCCAGCAGCAAGAATTTCCGGGACAGGGAGCACCGGGGAGCTGTTTTT. It yields the protein CASSKNFRDREHRGAVF.

By share of the sample, this clonotype is large. Here the CDR3 reads CASSYFRETQYF. DNA of the CDR3: TGTGCCAGCAGTTATTTCCGAGAGACCCAGTACTTC. The chain uses TRBV6-2 or TRBV6-3 and TRBJ2-5; D call uncertain. V was clipped by 3 bases and J by 4 bases, with 6 bases between them. CDR1 is MNHEY, CDR2 SVGEGT, per germline. This CDR3 has 12 amino acids.